The clone carrying this T cell receptor (beta chain) was seen many times. Its antigen is currently unknown. TCRdb re-analysed the 5' RACE reads in MiXCR, keeping a single row per CDR3 protein. Here the sample spans 280,000 or so distinct CDR3 sequences, 7.5% to 9.5% being singletons. The ends were cut back, 4 bases at V and 4 bases at J, with 17 bases in the middle. The CDR3 has 16 residues. CDR1 and CDR2 from the germline V gene are LGHNA and YNFKEQ. This specimen comes from a study of T cells after yellow fever vaccination. The study, taken as a whole, reports: Once the booster was given, most primary-vaccination clones reappeared, at around 96% for CD4 and over 85% for CD8.

The genes are TRBV4-2 and TRBJ2-1, with a possible D match to TRBD2 (6 bases). Sequences were derived from CD4+ T cells sorted from PBMCs, sampled 5 days after the yellow fever booster vaccination. The TCR originated in a man younger than 30 who received the YFV17D yellow fever vaccine. The CDR3 DNA reads TGTGCCAGCAGCCCCGGAGGAGGGGCACTATACAATGAGCAGTTCTTC. As protein: CASSPGGGALYNEQFF.